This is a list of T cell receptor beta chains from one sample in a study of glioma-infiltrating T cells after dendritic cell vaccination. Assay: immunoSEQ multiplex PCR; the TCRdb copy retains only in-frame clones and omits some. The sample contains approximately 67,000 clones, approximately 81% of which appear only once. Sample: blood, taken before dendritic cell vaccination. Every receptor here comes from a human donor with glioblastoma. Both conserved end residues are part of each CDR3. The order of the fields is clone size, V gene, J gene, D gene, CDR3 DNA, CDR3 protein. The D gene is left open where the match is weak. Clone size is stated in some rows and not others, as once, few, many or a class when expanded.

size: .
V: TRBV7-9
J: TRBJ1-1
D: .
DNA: TGTGCCAGCAGCTCGCGGGCGAACACTGAAGCTTTCTTT
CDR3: CASSSRANTEAFF

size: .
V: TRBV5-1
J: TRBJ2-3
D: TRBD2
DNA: TGCGCCAGCAGCCAGAGTGCCCCCGGGGGGACCACAGATACGCAGTATTTT
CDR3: CASSQSAPGGTTDTQYF

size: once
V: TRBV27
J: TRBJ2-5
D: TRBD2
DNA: TGTGCCAGCAGTTTCCTCGGGACTAGCGGCTGGGCCCAGTACTTC
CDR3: CASSFLGTSGWAQYF

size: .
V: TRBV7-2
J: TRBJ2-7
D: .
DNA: TGTGCCAGCAGCTTCGGGACAGCGGGCTACGAGCAGTACTTC
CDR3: CASSFGTAGYEQYF

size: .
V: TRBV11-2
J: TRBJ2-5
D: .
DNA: TGTGCCAGCAGCTTAATAGGGGGTCAAGAGACCCAGTACTTC
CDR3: CASSLIGGQETQYF

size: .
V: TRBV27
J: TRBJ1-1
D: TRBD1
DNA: TGTGCCAGCAGTTTGACAGGGGCGACAGCTTTCTTT
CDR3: CASSLTGATAFF

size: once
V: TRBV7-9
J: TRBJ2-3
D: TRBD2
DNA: TGTGCCAGCAGCCAATGGACTAGTCAGGGTAAAGATACGCAGTATTTT
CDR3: CASSQWTSQGKDTQYF

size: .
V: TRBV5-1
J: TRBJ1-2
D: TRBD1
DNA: TGCGCCAGCTGCACCGGGACAGGGGGCGATGGCTACACCTTC
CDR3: CASCTGTGGDGYTF

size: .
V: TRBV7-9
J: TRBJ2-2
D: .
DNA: TGTGCCAGCAGCCCTGGCGGGACCGACGGGGAGCTGTTTTTT
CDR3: CASSPGGTDGELFF

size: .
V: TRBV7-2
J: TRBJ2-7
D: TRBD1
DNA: TGTGCCAGCAGCTTAGTGGGGACAGGTCTTTCTTCCTACGAGCAGTACTTC
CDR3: CASSLVGTGLSSYEQYF

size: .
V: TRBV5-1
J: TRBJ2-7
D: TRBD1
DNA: TGCGCCAGCAGCAGAGACAGGGACGAGCAGTACTTC
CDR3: CASSRDRDEQYF

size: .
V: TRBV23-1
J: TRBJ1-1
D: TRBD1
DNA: TGCGCCAGCGGTTCCAAAGAGGACAGGGACACTATGAACACTGAAGCTTTCTTT
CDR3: CASGSKEDRDTMNTEAFF

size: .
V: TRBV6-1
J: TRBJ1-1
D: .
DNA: TGTGCCAGCAGTGCAAACCAGGTTACTGAAGCTTTCTTT
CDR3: CASSANQVTEAFF

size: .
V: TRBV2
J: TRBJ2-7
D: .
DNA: TGTGCCAGCAACCGGGACTCCTACGAGCAGTACTTC
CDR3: CASNRDSYEQYF

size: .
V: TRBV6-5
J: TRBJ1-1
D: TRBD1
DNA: TGTGCCAGCAGTCGAAGGACAGGAAAAGCTGAAGCTTTCTTT
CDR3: CASSRRTGKAEAFF

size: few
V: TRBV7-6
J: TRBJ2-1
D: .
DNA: TGTGCCAGCAGCCTAAGCTCCTACAATGAGCAGTTCTTC
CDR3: CASSLSSYNEQFF

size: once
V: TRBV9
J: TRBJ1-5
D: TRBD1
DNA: TGTGCCAGCAGCCCAGACAGGGAGGATCAGCCCCAGCATTTT
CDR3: CASSPDREDQPQHF

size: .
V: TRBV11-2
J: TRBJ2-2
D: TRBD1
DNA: TGTGCCAGCAGCACCGGGACAGCGAACACCGGGGAGCTGTTTTTT
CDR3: CASSTGTANTGELFF

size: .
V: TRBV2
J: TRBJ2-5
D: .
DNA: TGTGCCAGCAGTAGAGGGGGTTTTAGGATGAGCGTTGCCCAGTACTTC
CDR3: CASSRGGFRMSVAQYF

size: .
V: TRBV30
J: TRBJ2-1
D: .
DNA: TGTGCCTGGAGTGTACCCTCCGCGGGGGCCATCTACAATGAGCAGTTCTTC
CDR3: CAWSVPSAGAIYNEQFF

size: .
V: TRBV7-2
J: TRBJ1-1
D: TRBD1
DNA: TGTGCCAGCAGCACCCGGACAGGCGCCATGCGGGCTTTCTTT
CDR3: CASSTRTGAMRAFF

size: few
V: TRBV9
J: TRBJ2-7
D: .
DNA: TGTGCCAGCAGCTCGGGACTCTCCTACGAGCAGTACTTC
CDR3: CASSSGLSYEQYF

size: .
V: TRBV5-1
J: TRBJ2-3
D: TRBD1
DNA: TGCGCCAGCAGCAAAATTACCGGGACAGGGGGCGCGGGAGATGCAGATACGCAGTATTTT
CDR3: CASSKITGTGGAGDADTQYF

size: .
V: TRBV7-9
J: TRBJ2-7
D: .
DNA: TGTGCCAGCAGTTCATACGAGGAGCAGTACTTC
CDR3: CASSSYEEQYF

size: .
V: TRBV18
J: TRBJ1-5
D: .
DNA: TGTGCCAGCTCATTTACAGGGATTGGGGTTCAGCCCCAGCATTTT
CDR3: CASSFTGIGVQPQHF

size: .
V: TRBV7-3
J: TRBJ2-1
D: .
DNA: TGTGCCAGCAGCACGTCTACTCCGGGACAAAATGAGCAGTTCTTC
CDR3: CASSTSTPGQNEQFF

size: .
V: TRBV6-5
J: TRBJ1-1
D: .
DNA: TGTGCCAGCAGCTCCGCTACGGGGAACACTGAAGCTTTCTTT
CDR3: CASSSATGNTEAFF

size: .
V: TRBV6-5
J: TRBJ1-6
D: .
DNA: TGTGCCAGCACCACGGGGGGGTACCATTCACCCCTCCACTTT
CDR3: CASTTGGYHSPLHF

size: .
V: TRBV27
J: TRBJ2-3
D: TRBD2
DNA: TGTGCCAGCAGTTTGTATGGGACTAGCGGGGGGGCTGGCACAGATACGCAGTATTTT
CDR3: CASSLYGTSGGAGTDTQYF

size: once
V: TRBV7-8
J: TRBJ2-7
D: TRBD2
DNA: TGTGCCAGCAGCTTTAGAGGGACTAACGAGCGGTACTTC
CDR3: CASSFRGTNERYF

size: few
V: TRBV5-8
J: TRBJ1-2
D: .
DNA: TGTGCCAGCAGCCTGGGGAGGCAGACTGGCTACACCTTC
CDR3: CASSLGRQTGYTF

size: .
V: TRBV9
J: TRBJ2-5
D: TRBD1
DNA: TGTGCCAGCAGCGTCCACCTCTCGACAGGGGAGATGGAGACCCAGTACTTC
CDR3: CASSVHLSTGEMETQYF

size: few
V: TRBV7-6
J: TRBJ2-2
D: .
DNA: TGTGCCAGCAGCTTAGTTTCGGCGGGGACCACGTACACCGGGGAGCTGTTTTTT
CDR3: CASSLVSAGTTYTGELFF

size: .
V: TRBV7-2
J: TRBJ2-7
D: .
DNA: TGTGCCAGCAGCCCTTCGACAGGCTCGTGGGAGCAGTACTTC
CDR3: CASSPSTGSWEQYF

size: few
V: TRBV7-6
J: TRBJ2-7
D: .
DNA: TGTGCCAGCAGCTTAGGTCCAGGAACCTACGAGCAGTACTTC
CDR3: CASSLGPGTYEQYF

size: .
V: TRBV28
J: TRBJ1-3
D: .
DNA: TGTGCCAGCAATTCTCACAGGGCCTCTTCAGGAAACACCATATATTTT
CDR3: CASNSHRASSGNTIYF

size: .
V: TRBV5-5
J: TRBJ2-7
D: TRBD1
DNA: TGTGCCAGCAGCTCGGGTCAGGGGGCCGACGAGCAGTACTTC
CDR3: CASSSGQGADEQYF

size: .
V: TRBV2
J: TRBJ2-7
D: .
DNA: TGTGCCAGCAGTTGGACATTTCCCTACGAGCAGTACTTC
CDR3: CASSWTFPYEQYF

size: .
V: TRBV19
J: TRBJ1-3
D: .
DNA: TGTGCCAGCCGCGGGGGATCTGGAAACACCATATATTTT
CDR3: CASRGGSGNTIYF

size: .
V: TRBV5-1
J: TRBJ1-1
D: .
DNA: TGCGCCAGCAGCTTCCCGGGAGGGACCACTGAAGCTTTCTTT
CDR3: CASSFPGGTTEAFF

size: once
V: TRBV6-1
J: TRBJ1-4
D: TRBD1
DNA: TGTGCCAGCAGGCCTTGGACAGGAATGAATGAAAAACTGTTTTTT
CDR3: CASRPWTGMNEKLFF

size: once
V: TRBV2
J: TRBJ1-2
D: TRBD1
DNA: TGTGCCAGCAGGGAAGGACAGGAAGAAGGGGGCTACACCTTC
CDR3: CASREGQEEGGYTF

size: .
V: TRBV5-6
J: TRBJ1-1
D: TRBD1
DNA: TGTGCCAGCAGCATTACACAGGGGTATACTGAAGCTTTCTTT
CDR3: CASSITQGYTEAFF

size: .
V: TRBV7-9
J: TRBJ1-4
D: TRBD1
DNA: TGTGCCAGCAGCTCTCGACAGGGTGGAACTAATGAAAAACTGTTTTTT
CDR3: CASSSRQGGTNEKLFF

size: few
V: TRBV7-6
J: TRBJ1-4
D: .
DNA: TGTGCCAGCAGCCCTGGGAGCGCTGAAAAACTGTTTTTT
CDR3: CASSPGSAEKLFF

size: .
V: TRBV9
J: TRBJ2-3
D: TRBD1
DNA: TGTGCCAGTAGCGTGACGGGACAGGACACAGATACGCAGTATTTT
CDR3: CASSVTGQDTDTQYF

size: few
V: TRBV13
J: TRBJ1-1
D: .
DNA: TGTGCCAGCAGCTTAGGTGCTGGGGGGACTGAAGCTTTCTTT
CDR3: CASSLGAGGTEAFF

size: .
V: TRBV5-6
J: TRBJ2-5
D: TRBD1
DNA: TGTGCCAGCAGCTCGGGACAGGGGATGGAGACCCAGTACTTC
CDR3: CASSSGQGMETQYF

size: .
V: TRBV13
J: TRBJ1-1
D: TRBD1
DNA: TGTGCCAGCAGCCTGGGACAGAGGAACACTGAAGCTTTCTTT
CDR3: CASSLGQRNTEAFF

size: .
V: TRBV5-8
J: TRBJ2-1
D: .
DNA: TGTGCCAGCATCCTCGGCGGGGCCTACAATGAGCAGTTCTTC
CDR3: CASILGGAYNEQFF